The 17 T cell receptor beta chains in this list originate from one sample, sequenced in a study of PD-1 blockade in classical Hodgkin lymphoma. Sequencing used immunoSEQ multiplex PCR; TCRdb keeps in-frame clones, though not all of them. This table has 64,000 or so clones, around 90% appearing once. The sample's time point: cycle 4 day 1 (C4D1), after 6 weeks of nivolumab. In every patient, relapse followed autologous stem cell transplantation, while exposure to brentuximab vedotin differed. The material sequenced was peripheral blood mononuclear cells (PBMCs), taken before the fourth cycle of nivolumab. Source of these receptors: a human donor with classical Hodgkin lymphoma.

On this clone: In the same sample, other DNA sequences code for this CDR3. The V gene is TRBV2, the J gene TRBJ2-1, with TRBD2 identical over 10 bases. J gave up 7 bases and V 6 bases, and 6 bases lay outside the gene matches. Germline V gives CDR1 SNHLY, CDR2 FYNNEI. The CDR3 runs 14 residues. CDR3 nucleotides: TGTGCCAGCAGAGGACTAGCGGAGGAAAATGAGCAGTTCTTC. This translates into CASRGLAEENEQFF.

The DNA of the CDR3 is TGTGCCAGCAGCTTGCCGAGACAGGGTGCGCGAGAGCAGTACTTC. As protein: CASSLPRQGAREQYF. The V gene is TRBV5-6, the J gene TRBJ2-7, with 7 bases that match TRBD1. V dropped 1 base and J dropped 7; count of bases not matched to a gene: 11. CDR3 length equals 15 residues. The germline V gene encodes CDR1 SGHDT and CDR2 YYEEEE.

This clone was counted once. The V gene is TRBV5-1, the J gene TRBJ2-5; TRBD2 agrees at 7 bases. The trim removed 4 bases at V and 4 bases at J, leaving 13 bases unmatched. This CDR3 comprises 16 residues. Per germline, CDR1 SGHRS and CDR2 YFSETQ. CDR3: CASSPEGLLGGETQYF. DNA of the CDR3: TGCGCCAGCAGCCCGGAGGGACTACTTGGGGGAGAGACCCAGTACTTC.

The V call is TRBV28, the J call TRBJ1-3; D is uncertain. The germline gives CDR1 MDHEN, CDR2 SYDVKM. The ends were cut back, 6 bases at V and 4 bases at J, with 13 bases in the middle. The CDR3 has 14 residues. The CDR3 loop is CASSSAAGGNTIYF. CDR3 nucleotides: TGTGCCAGCAGCTCTGCCGCCGGGGGAAACACCATATATTTT.

The chain uses TRBV6-4 and TRBJ2-3; tentative D call: TRBD1 (5 bases). The CDR3 runs to 15 residues. Germline CDR1 and CDR2: MRHNA and SNTAGT. V dropped 0 bases and J dropped 3 bases, with 10 bases sitting between them. Here the CDR3 reads CASSDSAGSTDTQYF. The CDR3 DNA reads as TGTGCCAGCAGTGACTCGGCAGGGTCAACAGATACGCAGTATTTT.

V gene TRBV18 combines with J gene TRBJ2-7; D not certain. Trimming left V 6 bases short and J 0 bases short, with 3 bases between. The CDR3 loop spans 11 amino acids. Germline V gene lookup returns CDR1 KGHSH and CDR2 LQKENI. CDR3 sequence reads: CASSYSYEQYF. The CDR3, as DNA: TGTGCCAGCTCCTACTCCTACGAGCAGTACTTC.

The V and J genes are TRBV5-4 and TRBJ2-7; no clear D gene. Between the trimmed V and J ends, which lost 3 bases and 3 bases, there was a span of 4 bases. CDR3 length: 11 residues. The V gene's germline CDR1 is SGHNT and CDR2 YYREEE (reference sequence). CDR3 residues: CASSSGYEQYF. The CDR3 region has the DNA TGTGCCAGCAGCTCAGGCTACGAGCAGTACTTC.

This chain joins TRBV6-5 and TRBJ2-4; maybe TRBD2 (5 bases). The CDR3 has 16 amino acids. Germline assignment: CDR1 MNHEY and CDR2 SVGAGI. The V end was cut by 2 bases, the J end by 0 bases, with 11 bases between. Here the CDR3 DNA reads TGTGCCAGCAGTTACGACCGAGGACTAGCCAAAAACATTCAGTACTTC. It specifies CASSYDRGLAKNIQYF.

This chain links TRBV18 with TRBJ1-3; the D gene is possibly TRBD1 (6 bases). V was pared by 3 bases and J by 0 bases, with 12 bases between. Germline loops: CDR1 KGHSH, CDR2 LQKENI. This CDR3 region has 16 residues. The CDR3 here is CASSPATGNSGNTIYF. Here the CDR3 DNA reads TGTGCCAGCTCACCGGCAACAGGGAACTCTGGAAACACCATATATTTT.

This chain uses TRBV27 with TRBJ2-7, with D possibly matching TRBD2 (6 bases). The CDR3 has 13 residues. Trimming stripped 4 bases from V and 0 bases from J, with 7 bases between. In germline, CDR1 is MNHEY, CDR2 SMNVEV (reference sequence). The CDR3 DNA is TGTGCCAGCAGTTCCGGGAGCTCCTACGAGCAGTACTTC. Translating gives CASSSGSSYEQYF.

The chain links TRBV28 to TRBJ2-3; D ambiguous. V shed 1 base and J shed 3 bases, with 5 bases lying between them. The CDR3 runs to 13 residues. Germline CDR1 is MDHEN and CDR2 is SYDVKM. For the CDR3, the DNA is TGTGCCAGCAGTTTATCTTTGACAGATACGCAGTATTTT. Amino acid sequence: CASSLSLTDTQYF.

DNA of the CDR3: TGTGCCAGCTCACCATCCCGCAACACCGGGGAGCTGTTTTTT. Its protein product is CASSPSRNTGELFF. The chain combines TRBV18 with TRBJ2-2; no clear D gene. Germline V gene lookup returns CDR1 KGHSH and CDR2 LQKENI. The CDR3 loop spans 14 amino acids. V was cut by 2 bases and J by 2 bases, with 6 bases left in between.

The chain links TRBV9 to TRBJ2-3; no reliable D call. Trimming removed 0 bases at V and 1 base at J, with 9 bases between. This CDR3 comprises 15 residues. Germline V gene lookup returns CDR1 SGDLS and CDR2 YYNGEE. The CDR3 DNA follows: TGTGCCAGCAGCGTAGAGGAATCGGGCACAGATACGCAGTATTTT. Its translation: CASSVEESGTDTQYF.

In its sample, this clone is medium-sized. The rearrangement links TRBV10-2 to TRBJ2-7, with 10 bases identical to TRBD2. Unmatched junction bases numbered 14, after V lost 3 bases and J lost 6 bases. Germline lookup yields CDR1 WSHSY and CDR2 SAAADI. The CDR3 contains 17 residues. The CDR3 region is CASSDRASSGGLREQYF. The DNA of the CDR3 is TGCGCCAGCAGTGACAGGGCGTCTAGCGGGGGTCTCCGCGAGCAGTACTTC.

For the CDR3, the DNA is TGTGCCAGCAGTCCTTGGGCGGGATCACCTAATGAAAAACTGTTTTTT. This translates into CASSPWAGSPNEKLFF. The chain links TRBV27 to TRBJ1-4; D is ambiguous. CDR3 length equals 16 residues. Germline loops: CDR1 MNHEY, CDR2 SMNVEV (reference sequence). The ends were cut back, 5 bases at V and 3 bases at J, with 16 bases in the middle.

Here the CDR3 DNA reads TGCGCCAGCAGTGCTGCAGATACGCAGTATTTT. Protein product: CASSAADTQYF. The chain couples TRBV10-2 to TRBJ2-3; D ambiguous. CDR3 length: 11 residues. The ends were cut back, 4 bases at V and 4 bases at J, with 3 bases in the middle. Germline values: CDR1 WSHSY, CDR2 SAAADI.

This chain joins TRBV2 and TRBJ2-2, with 7 bases identical to TRBD1. Losses at the gene ends were 5 bases for V and 0 bases for J; bases not matched to a gene: 6. The CDR3 is made up of 16 amino acids. Germline CDR1 reads SNHLY; CDR2 reads FYNNEI. In nucleotides, the CDR3 is TGTGCCAGCAGTACCCCAGGGGGACCGAACACCGGGGAGCTGTTTTTT. Translation gives CASSTPGGPNTGELFF. Filled out from reference TRBV2 and TRBJ2-2, the complete variable domain reads EPEVTQTPSHQVTQMGQEVILRCVPISNHLYFYWYRQILGQKVEFLVSFYNNEISEKSEIFDDQFSVERPDGSNFTLKIRSTKLEDSAMYFCASSTPGGPNTGELFFGEGSRLTVL.